This TCR beta chain was recovered during a study of identical twins. Broader study findings: Invariant cells of the MAIT and iNKT types might have partly distorted the zero-insertion analyses.

V dropped 1 base and J dropped 3 bases, with 16 bases sitting between them. Germline CDR1 is DFQATT and CDR2 is SNEGSKA (reference sequence). This CDR3 contains 16 residues. This clonotype was seen a handful of times. Its antigen is not known. After template switching added a universal primer site, the resulting cDNA carried unique molecular identifiers. TCRdb called the 5' RACE reads again in MiXCR, with one record for every CDR3 protein. This table has a few hundred thousand distinct CDR3 sequences, 20% to 25% appearing once. The same sample was also used in a study of T cells expressing NK-cell markers.

The receptor's source is a woman between 18 and 29 years old in good health. Sequenced material: CD4+ T cells sorted from blood. The chain is built from TRBV20-1 and TRBJ2-1; D call uncertain. CDR3 sequence: CSARVQNNPYYNEQFF. The CDR3 coding sequence is TGCAGTGCTAGAGTACAGAACAACCCTTACTACAATGAGCAGTTCTTC.